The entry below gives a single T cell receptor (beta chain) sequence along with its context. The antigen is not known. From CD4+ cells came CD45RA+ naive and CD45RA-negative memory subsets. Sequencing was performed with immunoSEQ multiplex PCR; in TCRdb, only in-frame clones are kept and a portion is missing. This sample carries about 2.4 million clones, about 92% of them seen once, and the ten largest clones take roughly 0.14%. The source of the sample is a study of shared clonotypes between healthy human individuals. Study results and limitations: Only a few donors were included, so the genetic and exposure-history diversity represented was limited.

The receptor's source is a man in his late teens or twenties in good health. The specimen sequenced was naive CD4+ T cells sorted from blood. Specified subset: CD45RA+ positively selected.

The CDR3 region has the DNA TGTGCCACGACCTTTAACACTGAAGCTTTCTTT. Protein sequence: CATTFNTEAFF. The chain joins TRBV6-1 to TRBJ1-1; no reliable D call. Trimming took 10 bases from V and 2 from J, leaving 8 bases between them. This CDR3 has 11 residues. Germline V gene data show CDR1 as MNHNS and CDR2 as SASEGT.